A selection of T cell receptor beta chains follows, all from one sample in a study of graft-versus-host responses after intestinal transplantation. The table came from immunoSEQ multiplex PCR; TCRdb's copy has only in-frame clones and leaves some out. The sample contains about 23,000 clones, 90% of which appear only once. The sample in question was PBMCs, obtained roughly 41 days after intestinal transplant. These receptors were collected from a human patient who received an intestinal transplant, so some T cells may come from the graft donor. The CDR3 runs from the conserved cysteine through the conserved F or W. A D gene is named only where the DNA matches it firmly. Expanded clones get a size class; other rows say once, few or many, or leave the size out.

j_gene | abundance | d_gene | v_gene | CDR3aa | CDR3nt
TRBJ2-1 | . | TRBD2 | TRBV9 | CASSVAPTSGSGNEQFF | TGTGCCAGCAGCGTAGCTCCGACTAGCGGGAGCGGGAATGAGCAGTTCTTC
TRBJ2-3 | . | TRBD2 | TRBV10-3 | CAISVSPAGSTDTQYF | TGTGCCATCAGTGTATCCCCAGCGGGGAGCACAGATACGCAGTATTTT
TRBJ2-7 | few | . | TRBV6-6 | CASSPLVSNEQYF | TGTGCCAGCAGCCCACTAGTGAGCAACGAGCAGTACTTC
TRBJ2-3 | . | . | TRBV9 | CASSVVGPPSTDTQYF | TGTGCCAGCAGCGTAGTCGGACCCCCTAGCACAGATACGCAGTATTTT
TRBJ2-7 | . | . | TRBV18 | CASSEESSYEQYF | TGTGCCAGCTCCGAGGAATCCTCCTACGAGCAGTACTTC
TRBJ1-1 | . | . | TRBV4-1 | CASSRPGYTEAFF | TGCGCCAGCAGCCGTCCCGGGTACACTGAAGCTTTCTTT
TRBJ1-5 | . | . | TRBV5-8 | CASRWVRGYSNQPQHF | TGTGCCAGCAGGTGGGTCAGGGGCTATAGCAATCAGCCCCAGCATTTT
TRBJ2-7 | . | . | TRBV2 | CASSEALRDTHSYEQYF | TGTGCCAGCAGTGAAGCGCTGAGGGACACCCACTCCTACGAGCAGTACTTC
TRBJ1-1 | . | . | TRBV5-5 | CACEPEGRGTEAFF | TGTGCCTGCGAACCAGAGGGGCGGGGCACTGAAGCTTTCTTT
TRBJ1-3 | few | . | TRBV5-4 | CASSLVRLSGVSGNTIYF | TGTGCCAGCAGCTTGGTCCGACTATCAGGGGTTTCTGGAAACACCATATATTTT
TRBJ1-5 | . | . | TRBV5-1 | CASRGHQDQPQHF | TGCGCCAGCCGGGGACACCAGGATCAGCCCCAGCATTTT
TRBJ2-7 | . | TRBD1 | TRBV19 | CASSMCGTGSSYEQYF | TGTGCCAGTAGTATGTGCGGGACAGGTAGCTCCTACGAGCAGTACTTC
TRBJ2-1 | . | . | TRBV21-1 | CASSRAGLDEQFF | TGTGCCAGCAGCAGGGCCGGACTGGATGAGCAGTTCTTC
TRBJ1-5 | . | . | TRBV5-1 | CASSWGFVEYSNQPQHF | TGCGCCAGCAGCTGGGGCTTCGTGGAGTATAGCAATCAGCCCCAGCATTTT
TRBJ2-3 | once | TRBD1 | TRBV11-2 | CASSLWAGGSTDTQYF | TGTGCCAGCAGCCTCTGGGCAGGGGGAAGCACAGATACGCAGTATTTT
TRBJ1-3 | . | . | TRBV28 | CASSPFSRRAKGNTIYF | TGTGCCAGCAGCCCCTTCAGTAGAAGGGCTAAAGGAAACACCATATATTTT
TRBJ1-1 | once | . | TRBV11-2 | CASSLSTLSGTEAFF | TGTGCCAGCAGCTTATCCACCCTTTCAGGGACTGAAGCTTTCTTT
TRBJ1-5 | . | . | TRBV6-4 | CASLPGGGGNQPQHF | TGTGCCAGCCTCCCGGGTGGGGGTGGCAATCAGCCCCAGCATTTT
TRBJ2-7 | . | . | TRBV6-5 | CASSYSGQGPYEQYF | TGTGCCAGCAGTTACTCAGGGCAGGGGCCCTACGAGCAGTACTTC
TRBJ2-1 | . | TRBD1 | TRBV30 | CAWSVLRQGEFF | TGTGCCTGGAGTGTACTAAGACAGGGGGAGTTCTTC
TRBJ2-1 | . | TRBD2 | TRBV9 | CASSVSRSGGRLYNEQFF | TGTGCCAGCAGCGTAAGTCGTTCGGGAGGGAGACTCTACAATGAGCAGTTCTTC
TRBJ2-2 | . | . | TRBV15 | CATSSRDKNTGELFF | TGTGCCACCAGCAGCCGGGACAAGAACACCGGGGAGCTGTTTTTT
TRBJ1-5 | . | . | TRBV19 | CASSIVGGSSQPQHF | TGTGCCAGTAGTATAGTGGGAGGGTCGTCTCAGCCCCAGCATTTT
TRBJ2-1 | . | . | TRBV6-6 | CASSPGSFSHEQFF | TGTGCCAGCAGTCCCGGGAGTTTCTCCCACGAGCAGTTCTTC
TRBJ1-3 | once | TRBD1 | TRBV28 | CASSVDRGDGNTIYF | TGTGCCAGCAGTGTGGACAGGGGAGATGGAAACACCATATATTTT
TRBJ1-5 | . | . | TRBV11-2 | CASSLDSNQPQHF | TGTGCCAGCAGCTTAGACAGCAATCAGCCCCAGCATTTT
TRBJ2-2 | . | . | TRBV19 | CASSLRRMNTGELFF | TGTGCCAGTAGTCTGCGGAGGATGAACACCGGGGAGCTGTTTTTT
TRBJ1-5 | . | . | TRBV5-8 | CASSSALSNQPQHF | TGTGCCAGCAGCTCGGCCTTAAGCAATCAGCCCCAGCATTTT
TRBJ2-7 | . | . | TRBV25-1 | CASSEFGDYEQYF | TGTGCCAGCAGTGAATTCGGGGATTACGAGCAGTACTTC
TRBJ1-5 | . | TRBD1 | TRBV6-1 | CASSLTGGRYQPQHF | TGTGCCAGCAGTTTAACAGGGGGACGGTATCAGCCCCAGCATTTT
TRBJ1-2 | . | . | TRBV4-2 | CASSQEGGISYGYTF | TGTGCCAGCAGCCAAGAAGGAGGGATAAGCTATGGCTACACCTTC
TRBJ1-3 | . | TRBD1 | TRBV2 | CANSQGAGNTIYF | TGTGCCAACTCACAGGGGGCTGGAAACACCATATATTTT